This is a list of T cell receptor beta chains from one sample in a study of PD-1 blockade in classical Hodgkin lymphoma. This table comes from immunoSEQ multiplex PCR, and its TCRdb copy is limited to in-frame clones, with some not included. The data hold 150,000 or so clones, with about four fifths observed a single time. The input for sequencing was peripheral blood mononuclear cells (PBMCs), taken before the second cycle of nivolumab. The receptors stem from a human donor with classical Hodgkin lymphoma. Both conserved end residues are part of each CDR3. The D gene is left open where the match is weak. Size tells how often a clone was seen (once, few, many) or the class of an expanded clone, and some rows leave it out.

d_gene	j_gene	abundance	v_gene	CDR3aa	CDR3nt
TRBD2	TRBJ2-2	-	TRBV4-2	CASSQEGLAVEGGELFF	TGTGCCAGCAGCCAAGAAGGGCTAGCGGTTGAGGGCGGGGAGCTGTTTTTT
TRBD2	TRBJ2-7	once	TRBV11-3	CASSLRLAGVNEQYF	TGTGCCAGCAGCTTAAGATTAGCGGGAGTGAACGAGCAGTACTTC
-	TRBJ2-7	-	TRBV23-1	CASSRRDGTYEQYF	TGCGCCAGCAGTCGCCGGGACGGGACCTACGAGCAGTACTTC
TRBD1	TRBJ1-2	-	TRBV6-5	CASSLRGGGYGYTF	TGTGCCAGCAGTTTAAGAGGGGGCGGATATGGCTACACCTTC
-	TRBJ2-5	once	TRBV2	CASSGDSLETQYF	TGTGCCAGCAGCGGGGACTCCCTCGAGACCCAGTACTTC
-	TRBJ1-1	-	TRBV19	CASSMAEGLEAFF	TGTGCCAGTAGTATGGCGGAGGGGCTTGAAGCTTTCTTT
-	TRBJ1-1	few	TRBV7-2	CASSLARRGNTEAFF	TGTGCCAGCAGCTTAGCGCGAAGGGGGAACACTGAAGCTTTCTTT
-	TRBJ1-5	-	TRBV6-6	CASSYSPTRSNQPQHF	TGTGCCAGCAGTTACTCGCCCACCCGGAGCAATCAGCCCCAGCATTTT
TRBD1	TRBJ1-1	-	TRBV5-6	CASSRDRGTEAFF	TGTGCCAGCAGCCGGGACAGGGGCACTGAAGCTTTCTTT
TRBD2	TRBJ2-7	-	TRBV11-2	CASSPGTSTRSYEQYF	TGTGCCAGCAGCCCCGGGACTAGCACCCGCTCCTACGAGCAGTACTTC
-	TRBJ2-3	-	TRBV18	CASSQSRASTDTQYF	TGTGCCAGCTCTCAAAGCCGCGCTTCCACAGATACGCAGTATTTT
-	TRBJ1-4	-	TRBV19	CASKLPDDEKLFF	TGTGCCAGTAAGCTACCGGATGATGAAAAACTGTTTTTT
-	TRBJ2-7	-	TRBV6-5	CASSYSPYEQYF	TGTGCCAGCAGTTACTCCCCTTACGAGCAGTACTTC
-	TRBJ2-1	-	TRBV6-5	CASSYRSYYNEQFF	TGTGCCAGCAGTTACAGGAGTTATTACAATGAGCAGTTCTTC
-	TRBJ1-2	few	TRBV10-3	CAISVEGNYGYTF	TGTGCCATCAGTGTCGAAGGGAACTATGGCTACACCTTC
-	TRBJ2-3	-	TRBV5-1	CASSPQADTQYF	TGCGCCAGCAGCCCCCAGGCAGATACGCAGTATTTT
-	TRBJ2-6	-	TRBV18	CASSPVGSSGANVLTF	TGTGCCAGCTCACCGGTAGGATCCTCTGGGGCCAACGTCCTGACTTTC
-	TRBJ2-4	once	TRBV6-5	CASTVRGPGVNIQYF	TGTGCCAGCACTGTCAGAGGCCCGGGGGTTAACATTCAGTACTTC
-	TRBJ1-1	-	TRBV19	CASSIRWQGMNTEAFF	TGTGCCAGTAGTATAAGGTGGCAGGGCATGAACACTGAAGCTTTCTTT
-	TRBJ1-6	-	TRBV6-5	CASTGGGPYNSPLHF	TGTGCCAGCACGGGGGGGGGTCCCTATAATTCACCCCTCCACTTT
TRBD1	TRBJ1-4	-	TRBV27	CATSDRGRTTNEKLFF	TGTGCCACCTCGGACAGGGGGCGCACAACTAATGAAAAACTGTTTTTT
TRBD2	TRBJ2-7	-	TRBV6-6	CASSYSGGIPPGEQYF	TGTGCCAGCAGTTACTCGGGAGGGATACCCCCCGGGGAGCAGTACTTC
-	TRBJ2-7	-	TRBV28	CASGEQVPYEQYF	TGTGCCAGCGGGGAACAGGTGCCCTACGAGCAGTACTTC
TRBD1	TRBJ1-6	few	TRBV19	CASSSGTVNSPLHF	TGTGCCAGTAGCTCCGGGACAGTTAATTCACCCCTCCACTTT
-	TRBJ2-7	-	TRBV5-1	CASSLRSGIEQYF	TGCGCCAGCAGCTTGCGATCCGGGATCGAGCAGTACTTC
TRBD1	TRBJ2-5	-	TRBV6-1	CASRDRVSQETQYF	TGTGCCAGCAGGGACAGGGTGAGCCAAGAGACCCAGTACTTC
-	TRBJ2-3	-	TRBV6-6	CASSPTAATQYF	TGTGCCAGCAGCCCTACAGCTGCTACGCAGTATTTT
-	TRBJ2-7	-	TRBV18	CASSPPSTFYEQYF	TGTGCCAGCTCACCACCGAGCACGTTCTACGAGCAGTACTTC
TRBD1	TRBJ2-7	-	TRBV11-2	CASSFSTGGPYEQYF	TGTGCCAGCAGCTTTTCGACAGGGGGCCCCTACGAGCAGTACTTC
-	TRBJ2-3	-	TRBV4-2	CASSQGLLAGGTDTQYF	TGTGCCAGCAGCCAAGGTCTGCTGGCCGGGGGCACAGATACGCAGTATTTT
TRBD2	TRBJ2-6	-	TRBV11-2	CASSLLAGAGANVLTF	TGTGCCAGCAGCTTACTAGCGGGAGCTGGGGCCAACGTCCTGACTTTC
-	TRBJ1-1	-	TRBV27	CASSLGGNTEAFF	TGTGCCAGCAGTTTAGGAGGGAACACTGAAGCTTTCTTT
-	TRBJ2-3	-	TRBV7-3	CASSLMGISTDTQYF	TGTGCCAGCAGCTTAATGGGGATTAGCACAGATACGCAGTATTTT
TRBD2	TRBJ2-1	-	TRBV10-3	CAISTLAGGQGEQFF	TGTGCCATCAGTACCCTAGCGGGGGGGCAAGGTGAGCAGTTCTTC
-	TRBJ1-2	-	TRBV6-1	CAFRKDGDYGYTF	TGTGCTTTCCGTAAAGACGGGGACTATGGCTACACCTTC
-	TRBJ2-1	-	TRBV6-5	CASRASTDEQFF	TGTGCCAGCAGGGCTTCAACCGATGAGCAGTTCTTC
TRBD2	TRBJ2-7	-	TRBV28	CASSTLAGAKKGEQYF	TGTGCCAGCAGTACACTAGCGGGAGCAAAGAAAGGCGAGCAGTACTTC
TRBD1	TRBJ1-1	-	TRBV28	CASSLRQGGRAEAFF	TGTGCCAGCAGTTTACGGCAGGGGGGACGGGCTGAAGCTTTCTTT
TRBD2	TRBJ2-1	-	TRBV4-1	CASSQVQLAGNNEQFF	TGCGCCAGCAGCCAAGTCCAACTAGCGGGAAACAATGAGCAGTTCTTC
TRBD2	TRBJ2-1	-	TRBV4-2	CASSQDRTSGSLYNEQFF	TGTGCCAGCAGCCAAGATCGCACTAGCGGGAGCCTCTACAATGAGCAGTTCTTC
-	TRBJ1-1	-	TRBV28	CASSSGTFENTEAFF	TGTGCCAGCAGTTCAGGGACATTTGAGAACACTGAAGCTTTCTTT
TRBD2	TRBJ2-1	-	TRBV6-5	CASSYTLSGAQHEQFF	TGTGCCAGCAGTTACACCCTCAGCGGGGCCCAACATGAGCAGTTCTTC
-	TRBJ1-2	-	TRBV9	CASSSTENYGYTF	TGTGCCAGCAGCTCGACGGAAAACTATGGCTACACCTTC
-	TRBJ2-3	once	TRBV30	CAWAHSDDTQYF	TGTGCCTGGGCGCACTCCGATGATACGCAGTATTTT
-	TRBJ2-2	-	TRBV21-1	CASSKVGAHTGELFF	TGTGCCAGCAGCAAAGTGGGGGCCCACACCGGGGAGCTGTTTTTT
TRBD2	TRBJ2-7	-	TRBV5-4	CASSLDRLAGGNEQYF	TGTGCCAGCAGCTTGGATAGACTAGCGGGAGGAAACGAGCAGTACTTC
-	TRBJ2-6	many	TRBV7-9	CASSLGLGNSGANVLTF	TGTGCCAGCAGCTTGGGACTGGGAAACTCTGGGGCCAACGTCCTGACTTTC
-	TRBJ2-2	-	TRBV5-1	CASSSRSASNTGELFF	TGCGCCAGCAGCTCCCGGTCGGCCTCGAACACCGGGGAGCTGTTTTTT
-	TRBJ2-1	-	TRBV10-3	CAISSVGIVFGNEQFF	TGTGCCATCAGCTCTGTAGGTATAGTGTTCGGCAATGAGCAGTTCTTC
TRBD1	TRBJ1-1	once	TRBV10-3	CAISGAGQGLGRNLNTEAFF	TGTGCCATCAGTGGGGCGGGACAGGGTCTTGGTCGGAACTTGAACACTGAAGCTTTCTTT